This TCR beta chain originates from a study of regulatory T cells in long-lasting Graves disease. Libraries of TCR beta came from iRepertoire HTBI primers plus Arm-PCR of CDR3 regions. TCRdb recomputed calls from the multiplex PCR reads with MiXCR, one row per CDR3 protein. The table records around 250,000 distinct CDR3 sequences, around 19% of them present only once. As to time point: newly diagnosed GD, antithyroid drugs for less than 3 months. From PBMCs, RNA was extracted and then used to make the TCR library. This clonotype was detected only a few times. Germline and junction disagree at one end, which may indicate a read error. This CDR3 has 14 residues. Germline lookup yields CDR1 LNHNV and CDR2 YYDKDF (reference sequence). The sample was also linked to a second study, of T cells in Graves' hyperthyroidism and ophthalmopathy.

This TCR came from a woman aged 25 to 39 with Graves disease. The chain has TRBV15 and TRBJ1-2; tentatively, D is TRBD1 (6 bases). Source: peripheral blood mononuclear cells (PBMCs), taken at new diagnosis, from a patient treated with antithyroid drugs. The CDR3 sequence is CATSFPGVRDGHTF. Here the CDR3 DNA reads TGTGCCACCAGCTTTCCAGGGGTTCGGGATGGCCACACCTTC.